The 18 T cell receptor beta chains listed next were all sequenced from one sample in a study of identical twins' blood T cells. TCRdb re-analysed the 5' RACE reads in MiXCR, keeping a single row per CDR3 protein. This sample carries about 370,000 distinct CDR3 sequences, about 28% of them seen once, and the ten largest clones take about 6.1%. The specimen sequenced was PBMCs. The receptor set was obtained from a woman between 18 and 55 years old in good health.

The table lists this clonotype with a few counts. V usage is TRBV11-2 and J usage is TRBJ1-3; D gene unclear. From germline, CDR1 is SGHAT and CDR2 FQNNGV. The CDR3 is 17 amino acids. V lost 2 bases and J lost 0, with 14 bases in between. The CDR3 bases are TGTGCCAGCAGCTTATCCCGGAGTGCGAGCTCTGGAAACACCATATATTTT. It encodes CASSLSRSASSGNTIYF.

The rearrangement joins TRBV29-1 to TRBJ1-1, with D possibly being TRBD1 (6 bases). The CDR3 covers 13 residues. Germline CDR1 SQVTM, CDR2 ANQGSEA. V was pared by 6 bases and J by 5 bases, with 16 bases between. The CDR3 sequence is CSVSPGANTEAFF. The CDR3 DNA reads as TGCAGCGTGTCTCCGGGGGCTAATACTGAAGCTTTCTTT. Supplemented by reference TRBV29-1 and TRBJ1-1, the full variable domain reads SAVISQKPSRDICQRGTSLTIQCQVDSQVTMMFWYRQQPGQSLTLIATANQGSEATYESGFVIDKFPISRPNLTFSTLTVSNMSPEDSSIYLCSVSPGANTEAFFGQGTRLTVV.

There are a few counts of this clonotype. V usage is TRBV7-2 and J usage is TRBJ2-1, with a weak D call TRBD2 (6 bases). This CDR3 is built from 16 residues. Trimming cost V 3 bases and J 9 bases, with 21 bases left between them. Germline CDR1 is SGHTA and CDR2 is FQGNSA. The CDR3 DNA sequence: TGTGCCAGCAGCTTCACTAGCCTTGGGGCATATAGTGAGCAGTTCTTC. Its protein is CASSFTSLGAYSEQFF. Variable domain in full (rest from reference TRBV7-2 and TRBJ2-1): GAGVSQSPSNKVTEKGKDVELRCDPISGHTALYWYRQSLGQGLEFLIYFQGNSAPDKSGLPSDRFSAERTGGSVSTLTIQRTQQEDSAVYLCASSFTSLGAYSEQFFGPGTRLTVL.

This clonotype was recorded at least ten times. The rearrangement uses TRBV5-6 and TRBJ2-3; D is undetermined. The CDR3 is 12 amino acids. Germline CDR1 and CDR2: SGHDT and YYEEEE. V lost 5 bases and J 2 bases, leaving 6 bases between the germline ends. CDR3 loop: CASRGTTDTQYF. CDR3 sequence (DNA): TGTGCCAGCAGGGGAACCACAGATACGCAGTATTTT.

Only a few counts were recorded for this clonotype. The chain has TRBV9 and TRBJ1-6; 8 nucleotides line up with TRBD1. The CDR3 totals 16 residues. Germline CDR1 SGDLS, CDR2 YYNGEE. Losses at the gene ends were 4 bases for V and 8 bases for J; bases not matched to a gene: 11. The CDR3 DNA sequence: TGTGCCAGCAGCCCCCGTCGAGGACAGGGTTATTCACCCCTCCACTTT. Translating it yields CASSPRRGQGYSPLHF.

The V and J genes are TRBV6-5 and TRBJ2-7, with D hard to call. The CDR3 is 14 residues long. Trimming removed 7 bases from V and 2 bases from J, with 15 bases in between. Germline V gene lookup returns CDR1 MNHEY and CDR2 SVGAGI. CDR3 amino acids: CASKSQFLTYEQYF. In DNA form, the CDR3 reads TGTGCCAGCAAGTCTCAGTTCCTAACCTACGAGCAGTACTTC.

The rearrangement uses TRBV5-1 and TRBJ1-5; possible D gene TRBD1, 5 bases. The V end lost 0 bases, the J end lost 4 bases, and 14 bases lay between the germline ends. Germline values: CDR1 SGHRS, CDR2 YFSETQ. This CDR3 is 16 amino acids long. CDR3 region: CASSLGGGAVNQPQHF. Written as DNA, the CDR3 is TGCGCCAGCAGCTTGGGAGGAGGGGCCGTGAATCAGCCCCAGCATTTT. The full variable domain, with the rest looked up from reference TRBV5-1 and TRBJ1-5, is KAGVTQTPRYLIKTRGQQVTLSCSPISGHRSVSWYQQTPGQGLQFLFEYFSETQRNKGNFPGRFSGRQFSNSRSEMNVSTLELGDSALYLCASSLGGGAVNQPQHFGDGTRLSIL.

The chain has TRBV5-6 and TRBJ1-3, with 9 bases aligning to TRBD1. Germline loops: CDR1 SGHDT, CDR2 YYEEEE. The trim removed 2 bases at V and 3 bases at J, leaving 6 bases unmatched. The CDR3 totals 16 residues. The chain's CDR3 is CASSFSGTGIGNTIYF. DNA of the CDR3: TGTGCCAGCAGCTTCTCCGGGACAGGGATTGGAAACACCATATATTTT. The whole variable domain, remainder taken from reference TRBV5-6 and TRBJ1-3, is DAGVTQSPTHLIKTRGQQVTLRCSPKSGHDTVSWYQQALGQGPQFIFQYYEEEERQRGNFPDRFSGHQFPNYSSELNVNALLLGDSALYLCASSFSGTGIGNTIYFGEGSWLTVV.

About this clonotype itself: The CDR3 carries no conserved terminal phenylalanine or tryptophan, so it likely arises from a read error. The chain has TRBV20-1 and TRBJ1-1, with D possibly being TRBD1 (5 bases). The germline V gene encodes CDR1 DFQATT and CDR2 SNEGSKA (reference sequence). The CDR3 runs to 12 residues. The CDR3 loop reads CRGLWGEAEAFS. CDR3 DNA sequence: TGCAGGGGGTTGTGGGGGGAGGCTGAAGCTTTCTCT.

The sample holds a few counts of this clonotype. The chain links TRBV5-6 to TRBJ2-1; 10 nucleotides match TRBD2. The CDR3 contains 16 residues. J lost 4 bases, V lost 4 bases, and 8 bases had no gene match. The germline V gene has CDR1 SGHDT and CDR2 YYEEEE. The CDR3 here is CASSPGLALDYNEQFF. The CDR3 nucleotides are TGTGCCAGCAGCCCGGGACTAGCGTTAGATTACAATGAGCAGTTCTTC.

This chain links TRBV10-2 with TRBJ1-1; D is unresolved. The V gene lost 1 base and the J gene lost 8 bases, with 8 bases spanning the gap. This CDR3 is built from 12 residues. Germline V gene data show CDR1 as WSHSY and CDR2 as SAAADI. The CDR3 protein is CASSEWVAEAFF. In DNA, the CDR3 is TGCGCCAGCAGTGAGTGGGTGGCGGAAGCTTTCTTT.

The table lists this clonotype with a few counts. This rearrangement joins TRBV2 to TRBJ2-3, with D possibly matching TRBD1 (5 bases). CDR1 SNHLY and CDR2 FYNNEI come from the germline V gene. The V end lost 3 bases, the J end lost 2 bases, and 9 bases lay between the germline ends. This CDR3 has 14 residues. In DNA form, the CDR3 reads TGTGCCAGCAGTGACGACAGAACCACAGATACGCAGTATTTT. The encoded protein is CASSDDRTTDTQYF.

The rearrangement joins TRBV11-2 to TRBJ2-7, with 7 bases that match TRBD2. The CDR3 covers 16 residues. Germline-derived CDR1 and CDR2 are SGHAT and FQNNGV. The trim removed 0 bases at V and 0 bases at J, leaving 5 bases unmatched. The CDR3: CASSLDQLAISYEQYF. CDR3 DNA sequence: TGTGCCAGCAGCTTAGACCAACTAGCGATCTCCTACGAGCAGTACTTC. The variable domain in full, with the rest retrieved from reference TRBV11-2 and TRBJ2-7, is EAGVAQSPRYKIIEKRQSVAFWCNPISGHATLYWYQQILGQGPKLLIQFQNNGVVDDSQLPKDRFSAERLKGVDSTLKIQPAKLEDSAVYLCASSLDQLAISYEQYFGPGTRLTVT.

The chain is built from TRBV9 and TRBJ2-1, with D perhaps TRBD2 (6 bases). Between the trimmed V and J ends, which lost 3 bases and 6 bases, there was a span of 19 bases. Germline loops: CDR1 SGDLS, CDR2 YYNGEE. The CDR3 consists of 16 residues. The CDR3 sequence: CASSATSKGPINEQFF. CDR3 sequence (DNA): TGTGCCAGCAGCGCGACTAGTAAAGGGCCAATCAATGAGCAGTTCTTC.

This chain uses TRBV2 with TRBJ1-4, with D perhaps TRBD1 (5 bases). CDR1 is SNHLY and CDR2 is FYNNEI in the germline V gene. The V and J ends lost 7 bases and 10 bases respectively, with 13 bases between them. The length of the CDR3 is 12 residues. CDR3 amino acids: CASTQVTPKLFF. The CDR3 nucleotides read TGTGCCAGCACACAGGTTACCCCAAAACTGTTTTTT. The entire variable domain, with the rest obtained from reference TRBV2 and TRBJ1-4, is as follows: EPEVTQTPSHQVTQMGQEVILRCVPISNHLYFYWYRQILGQKVEFLVSFYNNEISEKSEIFDDQFSVERPDGSNFTLKIRSTKLEDSAMYFCASTQVTPKLFFGSGTQLSVL.

This clonotype has a count of ten or more. The rearrangement uses TRBV29-1 and TRBJ1-1; a weak D match, TRBD1 (6 bases). Trimming pared 4 bases from V and 4 bases from J, leaving 7 bases between. This CDR3 spans 11 amino acids. The germline CDR1 and CDR2 sequences are SQVTM and ANQGSEA. CDR3 region: CSVAGVTEAFF. CDR3 coding DNA: TGCAGCGTTGCAGGGGTCACTGAAGCTTTCTTT.

This clonotype was detected many times. The V gene is TRBV7-2, the J gene TRBJ2-3; D unresolved. Trimming shortened V by 6 bases and J by 2 bases, and 15 bases separated the two germline ends. The CDR3 covers 15 residues. CDR1 and CDR2 from the germline V gene are SGHTA and FQGNSA. CDR3 DNA sequence: TGTGCCAGCAGTTCCTCCCCGGGTTTCACAGATACGCAGTATTTT. This sequence encodes CASSSSPGFTDTQYF.

This chain links TRBV10-3 with TRBJ1-3; 8 bases agree with TRBD1. This CDR3 is built from 14 residues. Per the germline V gene, CDR1 is ENHRY and CDR2 is SYGVKD. V dropped 4 bases and J dropped 5; count of bases not matched to a gene: 4. In DNA, the CDR3 is TGTGCCATCAGTGCCGGACAGGGAAGAAACACCATATATTTT. The encoded protein is CAISAGQGRNTIYF.